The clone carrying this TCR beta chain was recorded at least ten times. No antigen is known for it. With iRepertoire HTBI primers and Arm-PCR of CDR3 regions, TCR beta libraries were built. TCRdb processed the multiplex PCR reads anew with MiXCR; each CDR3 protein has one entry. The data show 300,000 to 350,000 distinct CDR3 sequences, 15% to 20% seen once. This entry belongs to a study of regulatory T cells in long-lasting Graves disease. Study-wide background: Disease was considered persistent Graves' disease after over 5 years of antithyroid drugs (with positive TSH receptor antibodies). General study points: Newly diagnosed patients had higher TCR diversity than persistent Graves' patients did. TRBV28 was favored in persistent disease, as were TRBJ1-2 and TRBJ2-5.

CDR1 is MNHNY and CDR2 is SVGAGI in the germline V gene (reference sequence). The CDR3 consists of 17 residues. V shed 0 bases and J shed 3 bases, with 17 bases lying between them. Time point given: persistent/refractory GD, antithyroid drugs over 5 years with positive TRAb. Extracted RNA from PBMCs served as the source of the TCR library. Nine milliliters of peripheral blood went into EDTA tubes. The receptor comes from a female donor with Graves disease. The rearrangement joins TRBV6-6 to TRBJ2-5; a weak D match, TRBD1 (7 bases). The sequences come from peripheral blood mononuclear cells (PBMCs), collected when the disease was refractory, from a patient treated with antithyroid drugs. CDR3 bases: TGTGCCAGCAGTTACTCGATTGGAGGGGGCATCGAAGAGACCCAGTACTTC. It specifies CASSYSIGGGIEETQYF.